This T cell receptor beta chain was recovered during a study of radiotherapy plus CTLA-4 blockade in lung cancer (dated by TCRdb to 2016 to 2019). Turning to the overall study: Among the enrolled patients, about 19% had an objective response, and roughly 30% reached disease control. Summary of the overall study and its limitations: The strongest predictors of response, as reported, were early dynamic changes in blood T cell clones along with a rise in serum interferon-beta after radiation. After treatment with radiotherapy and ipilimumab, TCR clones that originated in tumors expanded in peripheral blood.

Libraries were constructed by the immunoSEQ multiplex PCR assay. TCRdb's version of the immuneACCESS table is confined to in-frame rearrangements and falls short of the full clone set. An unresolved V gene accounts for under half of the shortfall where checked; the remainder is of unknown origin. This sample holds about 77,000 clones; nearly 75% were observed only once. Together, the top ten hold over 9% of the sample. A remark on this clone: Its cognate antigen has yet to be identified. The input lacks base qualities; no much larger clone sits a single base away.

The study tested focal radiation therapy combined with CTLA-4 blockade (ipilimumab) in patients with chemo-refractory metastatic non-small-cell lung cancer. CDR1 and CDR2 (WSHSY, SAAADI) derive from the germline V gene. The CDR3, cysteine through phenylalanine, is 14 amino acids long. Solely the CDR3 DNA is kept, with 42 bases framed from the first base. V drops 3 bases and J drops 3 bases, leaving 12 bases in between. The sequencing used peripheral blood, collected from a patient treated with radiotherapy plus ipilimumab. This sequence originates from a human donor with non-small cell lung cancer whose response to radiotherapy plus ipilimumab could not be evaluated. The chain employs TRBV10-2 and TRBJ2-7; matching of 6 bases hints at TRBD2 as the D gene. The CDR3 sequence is CASSDGGFDYEQYF. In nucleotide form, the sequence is TGCGCCAGCAGTGATGGGGGGTTCGACTACGAGCAGTACTTC.